The TCR beta chain described here comes from a study of CD8+ T cells in alopecia areata. Study-level background: C3H/HeJ donors with spontaneous alopecia, roughly 6-12 months old, supplied skin grafts to roughly 6-10-week-old female C3H/HeJ mice.

Extracted from the samples, RNA was reverse transcribed into cDNA to serve as the sequencing template. Measured with immunoSEQ multiplex PCR; TCRdb has only the in-frame clones, and not every one. There are about 120,000 clones in the sample, none observed a single time. Germline V gene sequence: CDR1 MNHDT, CDR2 YYDKIL. The V and J ends lost 3 bases and 3 bases, in that order; junction bases with no gene match: 6. The CDR3 consists of 16 residues. As concerns this clone: The genes are named according to mouse. The observed sequence ends 4 residues before the CDR3 terminus, with the missing tail filled in from the germline J gene.

This chain joins TRBV17 and TRBJ2-1, with 9 bases lining up with TRBD2. The sequence was obtained from a C3H/HeJ mouse with alopecia areata. MHC haplotype of the strain: H2-k. Sequencing was carried out using lesional skin. CDR3 residues: CASSSTPTGGYAEQFF. Incomplete CDR3 DNA: TGTGCTAGCAGTAGTACCCCGACTGGGGGCTATGCT.